These T cell receptor beta chains were read from a single sample in a study of identical twins. TCRdb itself ran the 5' RACE reads through MiXCR, one entry per CDR3 protein. The table shows about 470,000 distinct CDR3 sequences, with about 24% occurring only once. In addition, the sample was reused for a study of T cells expressing NK-cell markers.

Sequenced input: CD4+ T cells sorted from blood. Receptors were obtained from a woman between 18 and 29 years old in good health. The CDR3 runs from the conserved cysteine through the conserved F or W. D genes are given only for firm matches. Clone size is not always given. Where it is, it says once, few, many or a class for expanded clones.

.	TRBV11-2	many	TRBJ2-1	CASSLVALGYNEQFF	TGTGCCAGCAGCTTAGTAGCCCTGGGGTACAATGAGCAGTTCTTC
TRBD2	TRBV7-9	.	TRBJ2-4	CASSLALAGGPKNIQYF	TGTGCCAGCAGCTTAGCACTAGCGGGAGGCCCCAAAAACATTCAGTACTTC
.	TRBV11-2	few	TRBJ2-2	CASSLEPGGTGELFF	TGTGCCAGCAGCTTGGAACCTGGGGGCACCGGGGAGCTGTTTTTT
.	TRBV11-1	.	TRBJ2-6	CASSRARGANVLTF	TGTGCCAGCAGCAGGGCTCGAGGGGCCAACGTCCTGACTTTC
TRBD1	TRBV28	once	TRBJ2-6	CASSGTGALSSGANVLTF	TGTGCCAGCAGTGGGACAGGGGCCCTGAGCTCTGGGGCCAACGTCCTGACTTTC
TRBD1	TRBV7-7	.	TRBJ2-2	CASRLGTGTNTGELFF	TGTGCCAGCAGATTGGGGACAGGGACGAACACCGGGGAGCTGTTTTTT
.	TRBV7-2	.	TRBJ1-1	CASSLGDPKAFF	TGTGCCAGCAGCTTAGGAGACCCAAAAGCTTTCTTT
.	TRBV6-5	.	TRBJ2-1	CASSYQLAPYNEQFF	TGTGCCAGCAGTTATCAACTAGCACCGTACAATGAGCAGTTCTTC
.	TRBV3-1	.	TRBJ1-1	CASSQDLMNTEAFF	TGTGCCAGCAGCCAAGATTTAATGAACACTGAAGCTTTCTTT
TRBD2	TRBV5-1	few	TRBJ2-7	CASFPTSGAYEQYF	TGCGCCAGCTTCCCTACTAGCGGCGCCTACGAGCAGTACTTC
.	TRBV10-3	once	TRBJ2-1	CAISRDRGNEQFF	TGTGCCATCAGTCGAGACAGAGGCAATGAGCAGTTCTTC
.	TRBV7-9	few	TRBJ2-6	CASSLGTAGANVLTF	TGTGCCAGCAGCTTGGGAACAGCTGGGGCCAACGTCCTGACTTTC
.	TRBV18	.	TRBJ1-1	CASSPIGGEAFF	TGTGCCAGCTCACCAATTGGTGGTGAAGCTTTCTTT
.	TRBV3-1	.	TRBJ2-7	CASSQGLTGALRAGEQYF	TGTGCCAGCAGCCAAGGGTTGACAGGTGCTTTGCGTGCGGGCGAGCAGTACTTC
TRBD1	TRBV19	many	TRBJ2-2	CASRLLGQGNTGELFF	TGTGCCAGCCGACTCCTTGGACAGGGTAACACCGGGGAGCTGTTTTTT
TRBD1	TRBV10-3	.	TRBJ2-5	CAISTGETQYF	TGTGCCATCTCGACAGGGGAGACCCAGTACTTC
.	TRBV20-1	.	TRBJ2-1	CSARRPSEQFF	TGCAGTGCTAGAAGACCCAGTGAGCAGTTCTTC
TRBD2	TRBV18	.	TRBJ2-5	CASSLNNGRNHQETQYF	TGTGCCAGCTCACTCAACAACGGGAGGAATCATCAAGAGACCCAGTACTTC
.	TRBV11-2	.	TRBJ2-3	CASRSTGVGDTQYF	TGTGCCAGCAGATCGACGGGAGTCGGAGATACGCAGTATTTT
.	TRBV12-3/TRBV12-4	many	TRBJ2-4	CASSPPKFTGGDIQYF	TGTGCCAGCAGTCCTCCGAAGTTTACAGGGGGGGACATTCAGTACTTC
.	TRBV18	.	TRBJ2-2	CASSRGDANTGELFF	TGTGCCAGCTCACGGGGAGACGCGAACACCGGGGAGCTGTTTTTT
TRBD2	TRBV7-2	once	TRBJ2-7	CASSLGREGRYEQYF	TGTGCCAGCAGCTTAGGGAGGGAGGGCCGGTACGAGCAGTACTTC
.	TRBV18	.	TRBJ2-2	CASSPPGEHAGELFF	TGTGCCAGCTCACCACCGGGGGAGCACGCCGGGGAGCTGTTTTTT
.	TRBV12-3/TRBV12-4	few	TRBJ1-2	CASTWGRYEFGYTF	TGTGCCAGCACTTGGGGACGTTACGAATTTGGCTACACCTTC
.	TRBV10-3	few	TRBJ2-5	CAINAWGFQETQYF	TGTGCCATCAATGCATGGGGCTTCCAAGAGACCCAGTACTTC
TRBD1	TRBV20-1	.	TRBJ2-3	CSVARGTRDTQYF	TGCAGTGTGGCCAGGGGGACACGAGATACGCAGTATTTT
.	TRBV6-5	.	TRBJ2-7	CASVSLSYEQYF	TGTGCCAGCGTCAGCCTCTCCTACGAGCAGTACTTC
TRBD1	TRBV29-1	few	TRBJ2-7	CSVGQWDSYEQYF	TGCAGCGTGGGACAGTGGGACTCCTACGAGCAGTACTTC
.	TRBV27	once	TRBJ2-5	CASSLGRETFETQYF	TGTGCCAGCAGTTTAGGACGGGAGACTTTCGAGACCCAGTACTTC
.	TRBV5-1	many	TRBJ1-1	CASSEGSGRTEAFF	TGCGCCAGCAGCGAAGGGAGTGGTAGGACTGAAGCTTTCTTT
TRBD2	TRBV11-2	once	TRBJ2-1	CASSLVTKRGPEQFF	TGTGCCAGCAGCTTAGTTACTAAGCGGGGGCCTGAGCAGTTCTTC
.	TRBV27	few	TRBJ1-5	CASSNGQRRAPQHF	TGTGCCAGCAGTAACGGACAGCGACGGGCGCCCCAGCATTTT
TRBD2	TRBV4-3	.	TRBJ2-1	CASSPKGLAGTGSYNEQFF	TGCGCCAGCAGCCCCAAGGGACTAGCGGGAACGGGCTCCTACAATGAGCAGTTCTTC